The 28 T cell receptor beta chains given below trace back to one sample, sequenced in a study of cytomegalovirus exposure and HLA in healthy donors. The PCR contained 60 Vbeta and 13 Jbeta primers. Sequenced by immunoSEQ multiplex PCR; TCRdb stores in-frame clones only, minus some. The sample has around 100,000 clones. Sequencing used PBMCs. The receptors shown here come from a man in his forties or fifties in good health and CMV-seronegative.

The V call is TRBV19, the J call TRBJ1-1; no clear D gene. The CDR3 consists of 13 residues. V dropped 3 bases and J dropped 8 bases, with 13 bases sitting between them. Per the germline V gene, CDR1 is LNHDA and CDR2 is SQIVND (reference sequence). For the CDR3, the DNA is TGTGCCAGTAGTATTAATCCGGCGGGCGAAGCTTTCTTT. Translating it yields CASSINPAGEAFF. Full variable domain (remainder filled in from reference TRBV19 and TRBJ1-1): DGGITQSPKYLFRKEGQNVTLSCEQNLNHDAMYWYRQDPGQGLRLIYYSQIVNDFQKGDIAEGYSVSREKKESFPLTVTSAQKNPTAFYLCASSINPAGEAFFGQGTRLTVV.

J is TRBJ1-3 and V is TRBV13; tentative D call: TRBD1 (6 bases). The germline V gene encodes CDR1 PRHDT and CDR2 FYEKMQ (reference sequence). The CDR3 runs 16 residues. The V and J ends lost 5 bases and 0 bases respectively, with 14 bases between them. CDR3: CASSHLGQISGNTIYF. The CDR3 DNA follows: TGTGCCAGCAGCCATCTCGGACAGATCTCTGGAAACACCATATATTTT.

The CDR3 here is CASSYNRGKETQYF. The CDR3 DNA follows: TGTGCCAGCAGTTACAACAGGGGGAAAGAGACCCAGTACTTC. This chain uses TRBV7-2 with TRBJ2-5, with TRBD1 identical over 8 bases. V gave up 6 bases and J gave up 3 bases; unmatched junction bases: 6. Looked up from germline, CDR1 is SGHTA and CDR2 is FQGNSA. The length of the CDR3 is 14 residues.

This CDR3 reads CAISESGPSGGRNEQFF. CDR3 nucleotides: TGTGCCATCAGTGAGTCGGGCCCCTCGGGCGGGAGGAATGAGCAGTTCTTC. The rearrangement uses TRBV10-3 and TRBJ2-1; 8 bases line up with TRBD2. Germline-derived CDR1 and CDR2 are ENHRY and SYGVKD. With 0 bases clipped from V and 7 bases from J, the junction kept 11 bases outside the gene matches. CDR3 length: 17 amino acids.

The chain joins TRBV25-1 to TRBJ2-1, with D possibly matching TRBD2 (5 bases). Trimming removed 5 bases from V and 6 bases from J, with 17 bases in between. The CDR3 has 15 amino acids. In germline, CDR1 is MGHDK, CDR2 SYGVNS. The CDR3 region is CASSSLTGITNEQFF. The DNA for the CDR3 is TGTGCCAGCAGTTCCCTCACGGGGATCACCAATGAGCAGTTCTTC.

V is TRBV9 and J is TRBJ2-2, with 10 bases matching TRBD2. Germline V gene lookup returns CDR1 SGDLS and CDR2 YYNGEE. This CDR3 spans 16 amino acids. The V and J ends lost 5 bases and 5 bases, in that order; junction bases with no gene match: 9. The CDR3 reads CASRQAASGSTGELFF. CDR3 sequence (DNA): TGTGCCAGCAGACAGGCGGCTAGCGGGAGTACCGGGGAGCTGTTTTTT.

DNA of the CDR3: TGTGCCAGCAGCCCGCGACAGGTGACCACCGGGGAGCTGTTTTTT. This encodes CASSPRQVTTGELFF. This chain joins TRBV5-6 and TRBJ2-2; the D gene is possibly TRBD1 (6 bases). The CDR3 extends over 15 amino acids. Deletions cut 4 bases from V and 4 bases from J, with 14 bases between. Germline CDR1 reads SGHDT; CDR2 reads YYEEEE. The variable domain in full, completed from reference TRBV5-6 and TRBJ2-2, reads DAGVTQSPTHLIKTRGQQVTLRCSPKSGHDTVSWYQQALGQGPQFIFQYYEEEERQRGNFPDRFSGHQFPNYSSELNVNALLLGDSALYLCASSPRQVTTGELFFGEGSRLTVL.

CDR3 nucleotides: TGTGCCAGCAGCTTAGTGGAGGGGACCCTGAACACTGAAGCTTTCTTT. Protein product: CASSLVEGTLNTEAFF. The chain couples TRBV7-2 to TRBJ1-1, with D perhaps TRBD1 (5 bases). Germline V lookup: CDR1 SGHTA, CDR2 FQGNSA. The CDR3 loop spans 16 amino acids. With 1 base removed from V and 0 bases from J, the gap between germline ends came to 12 bases.

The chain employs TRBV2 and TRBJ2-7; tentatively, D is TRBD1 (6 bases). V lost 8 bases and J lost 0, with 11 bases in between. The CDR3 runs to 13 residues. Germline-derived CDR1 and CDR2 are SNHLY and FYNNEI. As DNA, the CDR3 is TGTGCCAGCGAAGGACAGATCTCCTACGAGCAGTACTTC. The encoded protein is CASEGQISYEQYF.

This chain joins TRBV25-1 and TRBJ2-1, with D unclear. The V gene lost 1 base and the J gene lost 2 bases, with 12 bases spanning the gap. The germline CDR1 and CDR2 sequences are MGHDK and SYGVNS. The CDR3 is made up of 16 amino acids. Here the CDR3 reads CASSEFRRATYNEQFF. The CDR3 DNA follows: TGTGCCAGCAGTGAATTTAGACGAGCGACCTACAATGAGCAGTTCTTC. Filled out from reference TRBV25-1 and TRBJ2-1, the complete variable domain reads EADIYQTPRYLVIGTGKKITLECSQTMGHDKMYWYQQDPGMELHLIHYSYGVNSTEKGDLSSESTVSRIRTEHFPLTLESARPSHTSQYLCASSEFRRATYNEQFFGPGTRLTVL.

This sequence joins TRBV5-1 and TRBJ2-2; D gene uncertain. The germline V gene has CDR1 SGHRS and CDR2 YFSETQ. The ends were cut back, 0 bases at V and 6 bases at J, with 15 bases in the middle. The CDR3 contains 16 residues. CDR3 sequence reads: CASSLDPVVAPGELFF. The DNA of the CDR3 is TGCGCCAGCAGCTTGGACCCCGTGGTTGCGCCCGGGGAGCTGTTTTTT.

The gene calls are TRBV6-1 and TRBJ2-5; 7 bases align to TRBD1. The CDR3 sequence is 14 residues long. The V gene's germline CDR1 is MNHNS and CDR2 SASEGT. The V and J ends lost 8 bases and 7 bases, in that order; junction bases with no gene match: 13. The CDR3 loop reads CASETGSLGGTQYF. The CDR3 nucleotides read TGTGCCAGCGAGACAGGGTCATTGGGCGGGACCCAGTACTTC.

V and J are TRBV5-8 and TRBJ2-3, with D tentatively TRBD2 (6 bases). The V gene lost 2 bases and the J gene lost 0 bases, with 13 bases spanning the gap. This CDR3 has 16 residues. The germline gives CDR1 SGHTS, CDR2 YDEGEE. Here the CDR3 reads CASSLGEERSTDTQYF. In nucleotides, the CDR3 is TGTGCCAGCAGCTTAGGGGAGGAGCGGAGCACAGATACGCAGTATTTT.

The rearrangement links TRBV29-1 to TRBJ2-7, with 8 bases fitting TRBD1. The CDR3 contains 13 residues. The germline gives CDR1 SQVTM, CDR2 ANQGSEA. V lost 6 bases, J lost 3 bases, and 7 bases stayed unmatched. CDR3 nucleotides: TGCAGCGTATCTGGACAGGGAGGCTACGAGCAGTACTTC. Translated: CSVSGQGGYEQYF.

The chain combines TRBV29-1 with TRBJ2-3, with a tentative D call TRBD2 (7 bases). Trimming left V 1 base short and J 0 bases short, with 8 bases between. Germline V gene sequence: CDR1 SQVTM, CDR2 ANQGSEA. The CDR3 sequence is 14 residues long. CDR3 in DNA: TGCAGCGTTGAAGGGGGGGGCAGCACAGATACGCAGTATTTT. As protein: CSVEGGGSTDTQYF.

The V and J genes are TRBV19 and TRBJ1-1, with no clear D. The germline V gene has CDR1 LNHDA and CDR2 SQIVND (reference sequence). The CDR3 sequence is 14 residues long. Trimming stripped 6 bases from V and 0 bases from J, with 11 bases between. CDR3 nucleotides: TGTGCCAGTAGCCTTTCTAGGTTGAACACTGAAGCTTTCTTT. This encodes CASSLSRLNTEAFF.

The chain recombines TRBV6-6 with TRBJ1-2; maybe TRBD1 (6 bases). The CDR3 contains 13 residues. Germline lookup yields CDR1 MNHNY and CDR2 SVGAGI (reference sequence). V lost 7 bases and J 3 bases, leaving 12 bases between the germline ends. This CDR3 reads CASNLQGDYGYTF. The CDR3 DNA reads TGTGCCAGCAACTTACAGGGCGACTATGGCTACACCTTC.

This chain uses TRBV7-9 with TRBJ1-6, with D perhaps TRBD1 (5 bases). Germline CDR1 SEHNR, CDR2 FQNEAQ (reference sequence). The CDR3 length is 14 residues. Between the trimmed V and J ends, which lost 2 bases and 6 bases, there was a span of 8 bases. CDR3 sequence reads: CASSLPGSNSPLHF. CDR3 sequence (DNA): TGTGCCAGCAGCTTACCAGGGTCTAATTCACCCCTCCACTTT.

The CDR3 region is CASSPMGATSSYNEQFF. CDR3 sequence (DNA): TGTGCCAGCAGCCCCATGGGGGCGACAAGCTCCTACAATGAGCAGTTCTTC. The chain carries TRBV7-2 and TRBJ2-1; D is possibly TRBD1 (6 bases). Trimming pared 5 bases from V and 0 bases from J, leaving 17 bases between. The CDR3 sequence is 17 residues long. Germline V CDR1 and CDR2: SGHTA, FQGNSA.

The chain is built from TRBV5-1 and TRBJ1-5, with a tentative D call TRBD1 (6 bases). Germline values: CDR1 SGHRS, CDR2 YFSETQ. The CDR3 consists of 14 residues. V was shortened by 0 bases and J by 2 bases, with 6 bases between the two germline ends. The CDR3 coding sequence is TGCGCCAGCAGCTTGGCAGGGGGCAATCAGCCCCAGCATTTT. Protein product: CASSLAGGNQPQHF.

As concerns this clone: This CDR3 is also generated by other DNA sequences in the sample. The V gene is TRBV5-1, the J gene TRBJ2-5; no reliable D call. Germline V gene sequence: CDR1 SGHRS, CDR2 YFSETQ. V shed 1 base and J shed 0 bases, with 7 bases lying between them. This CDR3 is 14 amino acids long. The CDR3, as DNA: TGCGCCAGCAGCTTGATACTAAACCAAGAGACCCAGTACTTC. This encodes CASSLILNQETQYF.

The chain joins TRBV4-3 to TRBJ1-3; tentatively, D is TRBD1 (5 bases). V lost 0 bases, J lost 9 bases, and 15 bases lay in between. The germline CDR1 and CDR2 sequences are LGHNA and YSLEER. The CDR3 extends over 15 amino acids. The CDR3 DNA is TGCGCCAGCAGCCAAGATAAGGGGATTCGCGCCACCATATATTTT. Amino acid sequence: CASSQDKGIRATIYF.

This chain's CDR3 is CASSATGPPSGANVLTF. CDR3 coding DNA: TGCGCCAGCAGTGCGACAGGGCCTCCTTCTGGGGCCAACGTCCTGACTTTC. The V gene is TRBV10-2, the J gene TRBJ2-6, with 7 bases fitting TRBD1. Looked up from germline, CDR1 is WSHSY and CDR2 is SAAADI. The CDR3 covers 17 residues. V trimming: 4 bases; J trimming: 1 base; junction bases outside the gene matches: 7.

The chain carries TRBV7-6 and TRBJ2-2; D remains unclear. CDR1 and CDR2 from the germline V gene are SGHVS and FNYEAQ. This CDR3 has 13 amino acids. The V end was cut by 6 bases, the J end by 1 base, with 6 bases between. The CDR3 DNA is TGTGCCAGCAGAAGCATGAACACCGGGGAGCTGTTTTTT. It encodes CASRSMNTGELFF. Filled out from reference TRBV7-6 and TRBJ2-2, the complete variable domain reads GAGVSQSPRYKVTKRGQDVALRCDPISGHVSLYWYRQALGQGPEFLTYFNYEAQQDKSGLPNDRFSAERPEGSISTLTIQRTEQRDSAMYRCASRSMNTGELFFGEGSRLTVL.

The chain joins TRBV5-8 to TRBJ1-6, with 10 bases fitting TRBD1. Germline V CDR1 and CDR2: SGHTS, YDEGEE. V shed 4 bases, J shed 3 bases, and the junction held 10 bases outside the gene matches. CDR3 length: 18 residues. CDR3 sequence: CASSPAGTGVGYNSPLHF. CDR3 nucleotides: TGTGCCAGCAGCCCTGCCGGGACAGGGGTTGGCTATAATTCACCCCTCCACTTT.

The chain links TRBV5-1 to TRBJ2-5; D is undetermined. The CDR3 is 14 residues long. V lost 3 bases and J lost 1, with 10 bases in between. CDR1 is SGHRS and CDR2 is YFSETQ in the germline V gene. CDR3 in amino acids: CASSSALRQETQYF. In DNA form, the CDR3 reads TGCGCCAGCAGCTCAGCGCTCCGCCAAGAGACCCAGTACTTC.

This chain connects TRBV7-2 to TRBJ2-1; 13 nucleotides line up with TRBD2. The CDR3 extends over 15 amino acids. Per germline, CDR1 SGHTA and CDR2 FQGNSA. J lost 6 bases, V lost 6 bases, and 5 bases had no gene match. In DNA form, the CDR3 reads TGTGCCAGCAGACGGACTAGCGGGAGTTTCAATGAGCAGTTCTTC. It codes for CASRRTSGSFNEQFF.

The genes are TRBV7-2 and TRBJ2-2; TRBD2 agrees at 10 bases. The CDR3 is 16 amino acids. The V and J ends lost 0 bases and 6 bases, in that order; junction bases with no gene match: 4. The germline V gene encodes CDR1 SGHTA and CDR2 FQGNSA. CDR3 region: CASSLALAGAAGELFF. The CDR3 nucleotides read TGTGCCAGCAGCTTAGCCCTAGCGGGAGCCGCCGGGGAGCTGTTTTTT.